This T cell receptor beta chain was sequenced during a study of glioma-infiltrating T cells. Study outcomes and limitations: Non-neoplastic patients had below-expected tissue-blood divergence, while all gliomas exceeded expectation. Very few CDR3 sequences were shared between tissue and blood.

TCR alpha and beta CDR3 regions were amplified from RNA using iRepertoire nested multiplex PCR. Tissue mRNA or PBMC total RNA, roughly 90-400 ng, went into one-step reverse transcription and amplification. Each CDR3 protein is one row after TCRdb ran MiXCR on the multiplex PCR reads. The table has over 130,000 distinct CDR3 sequences, approximately 40% seen once. Trimming removed 1 base from V and 4 bases from J; junction bases left unmatched: 4. Germline V CDR1 and CDR2: MNHEY, SVGEGT. The CDR3 consists of 16 residues. Concerning this clonotype itself: Its antigen is undetermined.

The sequenced sample was glioma tissue, nonneoplastic brain tissue, or PBMCs (not recorded which). The V gene is TRBV6-2 or TRBV6-3, the J gene TRBJ2-1; 10 bases are a match to TRBD2. The receptor was derived from a human donor with low-grade glioma or glioblastoma, undergoing nonglioma brain surgery, or in good health (not recorded which). This chain's CDR3 is CASSYLAGGIYNEQFF. In DNA form, the CDR3 reads TGTGCCAGCAGTTACTTAGCGGGAGGCATTTACAATGAGCAGTTCTTC.